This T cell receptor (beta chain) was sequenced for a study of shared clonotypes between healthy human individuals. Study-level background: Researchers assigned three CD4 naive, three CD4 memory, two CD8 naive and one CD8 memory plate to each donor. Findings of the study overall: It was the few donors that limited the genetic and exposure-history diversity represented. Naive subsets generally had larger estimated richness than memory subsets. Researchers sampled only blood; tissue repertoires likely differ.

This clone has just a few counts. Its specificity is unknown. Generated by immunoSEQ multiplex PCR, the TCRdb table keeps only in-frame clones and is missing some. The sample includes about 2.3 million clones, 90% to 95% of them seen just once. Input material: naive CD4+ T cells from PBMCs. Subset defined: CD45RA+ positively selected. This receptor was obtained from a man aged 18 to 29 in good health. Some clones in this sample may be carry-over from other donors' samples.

CDR3 DNA sequence: TGTGCCAGCAGTCCCAGGGGAGGCAGCAATCAGCCCCAGCATTTT. Translated: CASSPRGGSNQPQHF. The chain is built from TRBV7-9 and TRBJ1-5, with a possible D match to TRBD1 (6 bases). This CDR3 contains 15 residues. The germline V gene encodes CDR1 SEHNR and CDR2 FQNEAQ (reference sequence). V dropped 6 bases and J dropped 1 base, with 13 bases sitting between them. Combining the CDR3 with reference TRBV7-9 and TRBJ1-5 gives the whole variable domain DTGVSQNPRHKITKRGQNVTFRCDPISEHNRLYWYRQTLGQGPEFLTYFQNEAQLEKSRLLSDRFSAERPKGSFSTLEIQRTEQGDSAMYLCASSPRGGSNQPQHFGDGTRLSIL.